The clone carrying this T cell receptor beta chain has a count of ten or more. Its antigen remains unknown. This entry comes from a study of molecular identifiers for immune sequencing clone quantification. Study overall: Split five ways in replicates, RNA from approximately 20,000 or 98,000 naive CD8 cells had four portions sequenced.

Overall study findings and caveats: Shared barcodes on identical TCR molecules could underestimate the sizes of highly expanded clones.

For bulk TCR libraries, previously described methods and listed TCR primers were used. TCRdb reprocessed the PCR reads via MiXCR and lists one record per CDR3 protein. Here the sample spans over 85,000 distinct CDR3 sequences, around 20% being singletons. The CDR3 runs 16 residues. Germline V CDR1 and CDR2: SGHAT, FQNNGV. The V segment lost 4 bases and the J segment 3 bases; nucleotides outside the gene matches: 4. Naive CD8 T cell sorting was performed on the CD8+CD4-CCR7+CD45RA+ phenotype. Sequencing used naive CD8+ T cells from blood, with Jurkat cell RNA spiked in. The sample's subset: FACS-sorted CD8+CD4-CCR7+CD45RA+ naive T cells. V usage is TRBV11-2 and J usage is TRBJ2-3; TRBD2 aligns across 13 bases. The sequence was collected from a human donor in good health. Some libraries in this study had Jurkat cell RNA spiked in. DNA of the CDR3: TGTGCCAGCAGCTCGGGACTAGCGGGGTGGACAGATACGCAGTATTTT. Protein product: CASSSGLAGWTDTQYF.